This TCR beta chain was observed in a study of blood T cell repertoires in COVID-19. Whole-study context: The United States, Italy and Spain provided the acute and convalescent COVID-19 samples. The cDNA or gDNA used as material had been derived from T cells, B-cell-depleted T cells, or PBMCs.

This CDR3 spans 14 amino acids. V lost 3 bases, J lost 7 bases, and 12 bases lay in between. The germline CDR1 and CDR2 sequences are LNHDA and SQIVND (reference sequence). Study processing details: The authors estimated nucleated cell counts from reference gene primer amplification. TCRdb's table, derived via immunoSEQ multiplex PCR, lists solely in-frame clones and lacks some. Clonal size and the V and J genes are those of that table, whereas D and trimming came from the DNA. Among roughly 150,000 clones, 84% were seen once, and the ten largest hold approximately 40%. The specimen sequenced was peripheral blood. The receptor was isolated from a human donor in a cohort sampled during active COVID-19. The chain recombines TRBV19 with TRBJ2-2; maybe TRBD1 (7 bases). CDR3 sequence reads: CASSMAGGYGELFF. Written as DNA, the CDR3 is TGTGCCAGTAGTATGGCAGGGGGGTACGGGGAGCTGTTTTTT.